This T cell receptor beta chain was recovered during a study of Ad26.COV2.S vaccination and SARS-CoV-2 variants. Study details: Participants got Ad26.COV2.S intramuscularly, once or twice 56 days apart.

A word on this clone: Antigen: not known.

Study-level results: The placebo group had lower spike-specific TCR breadth than the vaccine recipients did.

Produced via immunoSEQ multiplex PCR; TCRdb's table is partial and in-frame only. In the table there are about half a million clones, roughly 87% of which are singletons. Germline V gene sequence: CDR1 MNHEY, CDR2 SVGAGI. With 6 bases removed from V and 5 bases from J, the gap between germline ends came to 17 bases. The CDR3 totals 14 residues. Treatment meaning: around 19 received Ad26.COV2.S at low or high dose, single or two shots; 5 received placebo; per-sample allocation not given. Following the first vaccine or placebo injection, samples were taken on day 63. An 18-55-year-old adult in Boston served as donor. Wuhan-strain spike was delivered by a replication-incompetent Ad26 vector.

The sequenced sample was peripheral blood, obtained in a trial of Ad26.COV2.S vaccine versus placebo. This receptor was identified in a person aged 18 to 59 who received the Ad26.COV2.S COVID-19 vaccine or a placebo. The gene calls are TRBV6-5 and TRBJ2-7; D may be TRBD2 (6 bases). CDR3 loop: CASRGLSSYHEQYF. The CDR3 DNA reads as TGTGCCAGCAGGGGACTGAGCAGCTATCACGAGCAGTACTTC.